The entry below gives a single T cell receptor beta chain sequence along with its context. The sample comes from a study of T cell responses to AZD1222 COVID-19 vaccine. The method was immunoSEQ multiplex PCR; TCRdb's version includes in-frame clones alone and lacks a portion of them. The sample gives 150,000 or so clones, 89% of which show up once; around 5% is in the top ten. Trimming took 3 bases from V and 6 from J, leaving 11 bases between them. The CDR3 totals 13 residues. Germline V lookup: CDR1 LGHDT, CDR2 YNNKEL (reference sequence). The TCR comes from an adult in good health. The sample consisted of peripheral blood, taken on day 0 of AZD1222 vaccination. The rearrangement uses TRBV3-1 (or the pseudogene TRBV3-2) and TRBJ1-1; D gene uncertain. CDR3 region: CASSQGRVAEAFF. The CDR3 region has the DNA TGTGCCAGCAGCCAGGGGAGAGTAGCTGAAGCTTTCTTT.